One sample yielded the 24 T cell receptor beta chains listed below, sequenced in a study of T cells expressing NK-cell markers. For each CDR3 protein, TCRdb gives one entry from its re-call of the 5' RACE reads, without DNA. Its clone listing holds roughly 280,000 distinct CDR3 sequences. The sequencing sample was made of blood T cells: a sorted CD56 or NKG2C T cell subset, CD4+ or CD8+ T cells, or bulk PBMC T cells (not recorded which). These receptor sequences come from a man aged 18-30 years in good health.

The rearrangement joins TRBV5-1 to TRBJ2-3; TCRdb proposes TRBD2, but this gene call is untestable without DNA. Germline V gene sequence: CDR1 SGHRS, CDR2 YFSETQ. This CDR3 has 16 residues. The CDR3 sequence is CASSLVLAGGPDTQYF.

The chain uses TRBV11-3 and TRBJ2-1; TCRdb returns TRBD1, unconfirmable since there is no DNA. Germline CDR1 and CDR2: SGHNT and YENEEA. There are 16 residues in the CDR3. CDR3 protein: CASSSRQGETNNEQFF.

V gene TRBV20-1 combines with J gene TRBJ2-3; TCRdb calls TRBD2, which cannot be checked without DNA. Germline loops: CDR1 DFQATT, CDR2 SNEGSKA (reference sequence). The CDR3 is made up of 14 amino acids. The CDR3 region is CSASMTGVTDTQYF.

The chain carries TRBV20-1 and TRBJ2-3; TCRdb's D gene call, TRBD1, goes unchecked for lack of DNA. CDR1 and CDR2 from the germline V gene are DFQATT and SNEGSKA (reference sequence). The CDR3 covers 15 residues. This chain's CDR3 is CSARGGTTSTDTQYF.

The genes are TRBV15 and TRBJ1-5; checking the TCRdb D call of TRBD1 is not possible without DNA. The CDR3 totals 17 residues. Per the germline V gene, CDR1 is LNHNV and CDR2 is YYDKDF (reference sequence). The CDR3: CATSPGGVTNSNQPQHF.

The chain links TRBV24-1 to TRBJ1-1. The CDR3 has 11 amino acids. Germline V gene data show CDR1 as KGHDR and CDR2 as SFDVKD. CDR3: CATSNGLRAFF.

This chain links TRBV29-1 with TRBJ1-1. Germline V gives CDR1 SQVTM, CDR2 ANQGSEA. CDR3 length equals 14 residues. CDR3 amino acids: CSVASRTVNTEAFF.

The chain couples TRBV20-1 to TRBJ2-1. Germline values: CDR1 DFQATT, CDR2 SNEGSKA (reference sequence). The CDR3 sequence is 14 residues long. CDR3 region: CSGERRSSYNEQFF.

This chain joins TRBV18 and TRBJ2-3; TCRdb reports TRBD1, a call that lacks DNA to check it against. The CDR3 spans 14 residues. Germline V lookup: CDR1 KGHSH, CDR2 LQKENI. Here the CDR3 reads CASSKQGLADTQYF.

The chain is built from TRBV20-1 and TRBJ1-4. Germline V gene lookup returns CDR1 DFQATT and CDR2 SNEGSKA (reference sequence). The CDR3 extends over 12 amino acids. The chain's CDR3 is CSATPLGEKLFF.

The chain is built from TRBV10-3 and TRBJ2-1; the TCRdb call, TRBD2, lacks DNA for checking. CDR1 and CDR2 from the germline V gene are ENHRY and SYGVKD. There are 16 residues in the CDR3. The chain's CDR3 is CAISTAGTSGNVEQFF.

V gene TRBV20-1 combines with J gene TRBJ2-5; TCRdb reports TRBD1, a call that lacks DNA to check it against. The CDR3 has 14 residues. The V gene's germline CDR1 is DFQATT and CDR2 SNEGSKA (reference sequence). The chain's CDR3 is CSASRTGGAETQYF.

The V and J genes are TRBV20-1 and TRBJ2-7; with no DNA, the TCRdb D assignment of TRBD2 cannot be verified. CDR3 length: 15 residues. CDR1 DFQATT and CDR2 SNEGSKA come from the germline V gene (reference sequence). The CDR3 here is CSARDLREASYEQYF.

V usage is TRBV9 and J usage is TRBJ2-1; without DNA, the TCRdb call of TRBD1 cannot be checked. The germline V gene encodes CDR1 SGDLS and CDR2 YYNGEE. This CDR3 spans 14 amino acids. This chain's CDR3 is CASTQRLGGNEQFF.

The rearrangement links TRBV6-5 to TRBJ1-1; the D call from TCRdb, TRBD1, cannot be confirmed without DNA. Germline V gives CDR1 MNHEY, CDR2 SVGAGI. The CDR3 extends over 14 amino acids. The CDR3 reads CASSSERTATEAFF.

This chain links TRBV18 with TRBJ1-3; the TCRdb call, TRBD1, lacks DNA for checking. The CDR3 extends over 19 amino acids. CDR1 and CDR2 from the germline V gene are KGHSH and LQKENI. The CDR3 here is CASSPPGTGGLVSGNTIYF. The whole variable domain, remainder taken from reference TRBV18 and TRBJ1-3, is NAGVMQNPRHLVRRRGQEARLRCSPMKGHSHVYWYRQLPEEGLKFMVYLQKENIIDESGMPKERFSAEFPKEGPSILRIQQVVRGDSAAYFCASSPPGTGGLVSGNTIYFGEGSWLTVV.

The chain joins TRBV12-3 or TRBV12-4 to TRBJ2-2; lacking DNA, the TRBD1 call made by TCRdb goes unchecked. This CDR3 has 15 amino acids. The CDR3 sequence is CASTPWRENTGELFF.

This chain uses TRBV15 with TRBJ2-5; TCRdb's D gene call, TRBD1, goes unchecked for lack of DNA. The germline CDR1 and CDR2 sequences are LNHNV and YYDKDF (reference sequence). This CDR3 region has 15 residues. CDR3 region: CATSGVAREEETQYF.

CDR3: CSARKVGGTSNTEAFF. The rearrangement links TRBV20-1 to TRBJ1-1. This CDR3 spans 16 amino acids. CDR1 and CDR2 from the germline V gene are DFQATT and SNEGSKA (reference sequence).

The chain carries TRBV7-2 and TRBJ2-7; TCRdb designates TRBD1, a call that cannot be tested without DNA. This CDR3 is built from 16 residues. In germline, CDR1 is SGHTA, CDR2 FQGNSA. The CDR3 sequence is CASDRKIGAPPYEQYF.

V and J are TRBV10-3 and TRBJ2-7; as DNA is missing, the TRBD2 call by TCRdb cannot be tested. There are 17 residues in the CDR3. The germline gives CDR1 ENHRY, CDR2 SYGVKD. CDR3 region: CAISESGWASGTYEQYF.

CDR3: CASSGEAGGPNEQFF. The chain recombines TRBV10-2 with TRBJ2-1; as DNA is missing, the TRBD2 call by TCRdb cannot be tested. CDR1 and CDR2 from the germline V gene are WSHSY and SAAADI. The CDR3 sequence is 15 residues long.

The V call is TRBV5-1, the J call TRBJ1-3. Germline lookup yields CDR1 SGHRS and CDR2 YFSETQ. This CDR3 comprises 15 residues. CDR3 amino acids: CASSFDGSSGNTIYF.

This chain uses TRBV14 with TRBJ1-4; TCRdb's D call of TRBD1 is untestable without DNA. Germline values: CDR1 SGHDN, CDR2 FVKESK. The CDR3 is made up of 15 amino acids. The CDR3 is CASSPRTGANEKLFF. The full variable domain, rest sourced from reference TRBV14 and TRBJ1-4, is EAGVTQFPSHSVIEKGQTVTLRCDPISGHDNLYWYRRVMGKEIKFLLHFVKESKQDESGMPNNRFLAERTGGTYSTLKVQPAELEDSGVYFCASSPRTGANEKLFFGSGTQLSVL.